Below are 32 T cell receptor beta chains sequenced from a single sample in a study of T cells in lung cancer brain metastases. Measured with immunoSEQ multiplex PCR; TCRdb has only the in-frame clones, and not every one. This table has approximately 2,500 clones, about 90% appearing once. The source material was tumor tissue from the primary lung tumor. The receptors were gathered from a man aged 65-85 years with non-small cell lung cancer.

The chain joins TRBV15 to TRBJ1-4; 9 bases are shared with TRBD1. CDR3 length: 14 amino acids. Germline V lookup: CDR1 LNHNV, CDR2 YYDKDF (reference sequence). After removal of 5 bases from V and 6 bases from J, the junction contained 4 bases not matched to a gene. The CDR3 nucleotides are TGTGCCACCAGCGACCGGGACAGGGATGAAAAACTGTTTTTT. This codes for CATSDRDRDEKLFF.

This clone was detected once. The chain joins TRBV4-1 to TRBJ1-3, with TRBD1 matching 7 bases. This CDR3 region has 17 residues. V shed 3 bases, J shed 4 bases, and the junction held 12 bases outside the gene matches. The germline CDR1 and CDR2 sequences are MGHRA and YSYEKL. The CDR3: CASSQSLTTGAGNTIYF. In DNA, the CDR3 is TGCGCCAGCAGCCAGTCCCTTACCACAGGGGCCGGAAACACCATATATTTT.

To note about this clone: The junction shows a germline mismatch at one end, possibly a read error. The rearrangement uses TRBV15 and TRBJ1-1, with no clear D. Germline values: CDR1 LNHNV, CDR2 YYDKDF (reference sequence). This CDR3 contains 14 residues. CDR3 coding DNA: TGTGCCACCAGCAGAGACAGGCTGAACACTGAAACTTTCTTT. Its protein product is CATSRDRLNTETFF.

This chain connects TRBV19 to TRBJ1-1; a possible D gene is TRBD1 (6 bases). V lost 0 bases, J lost 11 bases, and 16 bases lay in between. Germline V gives CDR1 LNHDA, CDR2 SQIVND (reference sequence). The CDR3 has 14 amino acids. CDR3 sequence reads: CASSIDPRGYVAFF. The DNA of the CDR3 is TGTGCCAGTAGTATAGATCCGAGGGGGTACGTGGCTTTCTTT.

The rearrangement links TRBV6-5 to TRBJ2-5; D possibly uses TRBD1 or TRBD2 (5 bases each). The germline V gene has CDR1 MNHEY and CDR2 SVGAGI. The CDR3 is 15 amino acids. V was shortened by 6 bases and J by 1 base, with 15 bases between the two germline ends. The CDR3 spells CASSPVGTAQETQYF. The CDR3 bases are TGTGCCAGCAGCCCCGTGGGGACGGCCCAAGAGACCCAGTACTTC.

The rearrangement uses TRBV4-2 and TRBJ2-7, with 10 nucleotides matching TRBD2. Germline CDR1 and CDR2: LGHNA and YNFKEQ. With V trimmed by 1 base and J by 5 bases, 8 bases remained unmatched. The CDR3 loop spans 16 amino acids. The CDR3 bases are TGTGCCAGCAGCCAAGGAGCGGGGGGGGTCCTGGACGAGCAGTACTTC. This gives the protein CASSQGAGGVLDEQYF.

The chain recombines TRBV28 with TRBJ1-5, with no clear D. Germline V gene sequence: CDR1 MDHEN, CDR2 SYDVKM. Trimming left V 2 bases short and J 3 bases short, with 8 bases between. The CDR3 is made up of 14 amino acids. The DNA for the CDR3 is TGTGCCAGCAGTTTACCCTTACTCAATCAGCCCCAGCATTTT. Protein: CASSLPLLNQPQHF.

The genes are TRBV6-1 and TRBJ1-5, with TRBD1 as a possible D gene (6 bases). Germline V gives CDR1 MNHNS, CDR2 SASEGT. The CDR3 covers 12 residues. V was cut by 11 bases and J by 2 bases, with 10 bases left in between. The CDR3 spells CAGRTGNQPQHF. The CDR3 DNA is TGTGCCGGGCGGACAGGCAATCAGCCCCAGCATTTT.

In this sample, this clone turned up a few times. The chain uses TRBV2 and TRBJ2-7; the match to TRBD1 covers 11 bases. With 5 bases clipped from V and 5 bases from J, the junction kept 2 bases outside the gene matches. The CDR3 is made up of 13 amino acids. Germline CDR1 is SNHLY and CDR2 is FYNNEI. The CDR3 nucleotides read TGTGCCAGCAGTAGGGACAGGGGGGACGAGCAGTACTTC. Translation: CASSRDRGDEQYF.

The rearrangement uses TRBV7-8 and TRBJ2-7; 7 bases line up with TRBD1. J gave up 4 bases and V 4 bases, and 7 bases lay outside the gene matches. This CDR3 contains 14 residues. Germline V CDR1 and CDR2: SGHVS, FQNEAQ. The CDR3 bases are TGTGCCAGCAGCTCCGACGTGACAGGGTACGAGCAGTACTTC. It specifies CASSSDVTGYEQYF. Together with reference TRBV7-8 and TRBJ2-7, the CDR3 gives the full variable domain: GAGVSQSPRYKVAKRGQDVALRCDPISGHVSLFWYQQALGQGPEFLTYFQNEAQLDKSGLPSDRFFAERPEGSVSTLKIQRTQQEDSAVYLCASSSDVTGYEQYFGPGTRLTVT.

The rearrangement uses TRBV7-8 and TRBJ2-1; 12 positions match TRBD1. With 8 bases clipped from V and 6 bases from J, the junction kept 2 bases outside the gene matches. This CDR3 comprises 13 residues. Germline CDR1 and CDR2: SGHVS and FQNEAQ. The CDR3 reads CASGTGGSNEQFF. The CDR3 DNA is TGTGCCAGCGGGACAGGGGGCTCCAATGAGCAGTTCTTC. The full variable domain, its missing parts supplied by reference TRBV7-8 and TRBJ2-1, is GAGVSQSPRYKVAKRGQDVALRCDPISGHVSLFWYQQALGQGPEFLTYFQNEAQLDKSGLPSDRFFAERPEGSVSTLKIQRTQQEDSAVYLCASGTGGSNEQFFGPGTRLTVL.

V usage is TRBV6-1 and J usage is TRBJ2-7; the D gene is possibly TRBD1 (5 bases). The CDR3 has 14 residues. CDR1 and CDR2 (germline): MNHNS, SASEGT. V was clipped by 4 bases and J by 2 bases, with 12 bases between them. In nucleotides, the CDR3 is TGTGCCAGCAGTGTCGACAGACTCCCCTACGAGCAGTACTTC. This gives the protein CASSVDRLPYEQYF.

V is TRBV2 and J is TRBJ2-3, with 12 bases that match TRBD2. The J segment lost 6 bases and the V segment lost 6 bases, leaving 19 bases of the junction unmatched. CDR1 and CDR2 (germline): SNHLY, FYNNEI. The CDR3 runs 19 residues. DNA for the CDR3: TGTGCCAGCAGCGATACTCTTCCGGGACTAGCGGGTACTTGGGATACGCAGTATTTT. Amino acid sequence: CASSDTLPGLAGTWDTQYF.

V and J are TRBV2 and TRBJ2-5, with 15 bases matching TRBD2. With 8 bases clipped from V and 5 bases from J, the junction kept 12 bases outside the gene matches. Germline V gene lookup returns CDR1 SNHLY and CDR2 FYNNEI. The CDR3 runs to 17 residues. The CDR3 DNA reads TGTGCCAGCGATAATGGACTAGCGGGAGGGCCCACCGAGACCCAGTACTTC. Protein product: CASDNGLAGGPTETQYF.

The chain couples TRBV7-8 to TRBJ1-2, with 7 nucleotides matching TRBD1. Per the germline V gene, CDR1 is SGHVS and CDR2 is FQNEAQ. Trimming took 0 bases from V and 3 from J; bases not matched to a gene: 4. This CDR3 region has 15 residues. As DNA, the CDR3 is TGTGCCAGCAGCTTAGCGATCGGGACAGACTATGGCTACACCTTC. Protein: CASSLAIGTDYGYTF.

The rearrangement uses TRBV6-6 and TRBJ2-5, with 10 bases that match TRBD2. There are 15 residues in the CDR3. From germline, CDR1 is MNHNY and CDR2 SVGAGI (reference sequence). V shed 6 bases and J 3 bases; nucleotides not matched to a gene: 7. The chain's CDR3 is CASSRLAGREETQYF. The DNA of the CDR3 is TGTGCCAGCAGCCGACTAGCGGGCAGGGAAGAGACCCAGTACTTC.

CDR3 coding DNA: TGTGCCAGCAGCCCTAGCGGGAGATGGACAGATACGCAGTATTTT. Its translation: CASSPSGRWTDTQYF. The chain carries TRBV7-2 and TRBJ2-3, with 10 bases matching TRBD2. The CDR3 covers 15 residues. After removal of 5 bases from V and 3 bases from J, the junction contained 5 bases not matched to a gene. Germline V gives CDR1 SGHTA, CDR2 FQGNSA.

V usage is TRBV18 and J usage is TRBJ1-1; no firm D call. The CDR3 has 12 residues. In germline, CDR1 is KGHSH, CDR2 LQKENI. Trimming took 4 bases from V and 1 from J, leaving 4 bases between them. In nucleotides, the CDR3 is TGTGCCAGCTCACAAAGGAACACTGAAGCTTTCTTT. Its translation is CASSQRNTEAFF. The full variable domain, its missing parts supplied by reference TRBV18 and TRBJ1-1, is NAGVMQNPRHLVRRRGQEARLRCSPMKGHSHVYWYRQLPEEGLKFMVYLQKENIIDESGMPKERFSAEFPKEGPSILRIQQVVRGDSAAYFCASSQRNTEAFFGQGTRLTVV.

This clone was observed once. The chain combines TRBV5-6 with TRBJ2-1; 9 bases are shared with TRBD1. CDR1 and CDR2 from the germline V gene are SGHDT and YYEEEE. Losses at the gene ends were 3 bases for V and 3 bases for J; bases not matched to a gene: 4. The CDR3 spans 15 residues. This chain's CDR3 is CASSSSGQGYNEQFF. The CDR3 coding sequence is TGTGCCAGCAGCTCCTCGGGACAGGGCTACAATGAGCAGTTCTTC.

The chain recombines TRBV19 with TRBJ2-3; the D gene is possibly TRBD2 (6 bases). The CDR3 extends over 14 amino acids. V dropped 3 bases and J dropped 2 bases, with 9 bases sitting between them. Germline V CDR1 and CDR2: LNHDA, SQIVND (reference sequence). Here the CDR3 DNA reads TGTGCCAGTAGTATCGTAGCGGACACAGATACGCAGTATTTT. This translates into CASSIVADTDTQYF.

Written as DNA, the CDR3 is TGTGCCAGCAGCTCAGACTCGGGAGTAGAGACCCAGTACTTC. The encoded protein is CASSSDSGVETQYF. The rearrangement uses TRBV5-4 and TRBJ2-5, with D possibly TRBD2 on 6 matching bases. This CDR3 comprises 14 residues. The germline V and J ends were trimmed by 3 bases and 4 bases, with 13 bases remaining between them. CDR1 is SGHNT and CDR2 is YYREEE in the germline V gene (reference sequence). Combining the CDR3 with reference TRBV5-4 and TRBJ2-5 gives the whole variable domain ETGVTQSPTHLIKTRGQQVTLRCSSQSGHNTVSWYQQALGQGPQFIFQYYREEENGRGNFPPRFSGLQFPNYSSELNVNALELDDSALYLCASSSDSGVETQYFGPGTRLLVL.

This clone turned up a few times. This chain connects TRBV7-2 to TRBJ1-1; weak D call: TRBD1 (5 bases). Germline V lookup: CDR1 SGHTA, CDR2 FQGNSA. The CDR3 covers 13 residues. V was trimmed by 3 bases and J by 1 base, leaving 6 bases between them. The CDR3 loop reads CASSFQGNTEAFF. The CDR3 nucleotides are TGTGCCAGCAGCTTCCAGGGGAACACTGAAGCTTTCTTT.

This clone was seen only once. This chain links TRBV11-2 with TRBJ2-7, with TRBD2 matching over 7 bases. Trimming at V came to 3 bases and at J to 6 bases, leaving 14 bases not matched to a gene. This CDR3 contains 16 residues. CDR1 SGHAT and CDR2 FQNNGV come from the germline V gene. This CDR3 is CASSLGLQDTIAEQYF. DNA for the CDR3: TGTGCCAGCAGCTTGGGACTACAGGACACAATAGCCGAGCAGTACTTC.

The chain has TRBV7-9 and TRBJ1-3; D is unresolved. CDR1 SEHNR and CDR2 FQNEAQ come from the germline V gene (reference sequence). The ends were cut back, 1 base at V and 3 bases at J, with 7 bases in the middle. The CDR3 is 14 residues long. CDR3 protein: CASSLEGDGNTIYF. The CDR3 DNA reads as TGTGCCAGCAGCTTAGAGGGTGATGGAAACACCATATATTTT.

The rearrangement uses TRBV20-1 and TRBJ1-2; no clear D. CDR1 and CDR2 from the germline V gene are DFQATT and SNEGSKA (reference sequence). The CDR3 has 11 residues. Between the trimmed V and J ends, which lost 5 bases and 7 bases, there was a span of 11 bases. CDR3 nucleotides: TGCAGTGCTCCGGGTCAAGGTGGCTACACCTTC. It specifies CSAPGQGGYTF.

The chain is built from TRBV2 and TRBJ1-5; 7 bases agree with TRBD1. The CDR3 loop spans 15 amino acids. Germline CDR1 SNHLY, CDR2 FYNNEI. Germline trimming cut 2 bases from V and 4 bases from J; bases unmatched to any gene: 5. CDR3 sequence (DNA): TGTGCCAGCAGTGAATCATCAGGGGGAAATCAGCCCCAGCATTTT. Protein: CASSESSGGNQPQHF.

V usage is TRBV5-1 and J usage is TRBJ1-6; D not resolved. Per the germline V gene, CDR1 is SGHRS and CDR2 is YFSETQ. Trimming removed 2 bases from V and 5 bases from J, with 14 bases in between. The CDR3 extends over 16 amino acids. Here the CDR3 reads CASSLGMGENNSPLHF. In DNA form, the CDR3 reads TGCGCCAGCAGCTTAGGGATGGGAGAAAATAATTCACCCCTCCACTTT.

The V gene is TRBV18, the J gene TRBJ2-5; D unclear. The CDR3 is made up of 13 amino acids. The germline V gene encodes CDR1 KGHSH and CDR2 LQKENI. The V end was cut by 6 bases, the J end by 5 bases, with 13 bases between. DNA of the CDR3: TGTGCCAGCTCGGATGCGAGCCGGGAGACCCAGTACTTC. Amino acids: CASSDASRETQYF.

The J gene is TRBJ2-5, the V gene TRBV11-3; 9 bases align to TRBD1. V trimming: 5 bases; J trimming: 2 bases; junction bases outside the gene matches: 6. Looked up from germline, CDR1 is SGHNT and CDR2 is YENEEA. CDR3 length: 15 amino acids. This chain's CDR3 is CASSVTGGGQETQYF. The CDR3 region has the DNA TGTGCCAGCAGCGTGACAGGGGGTGGGCAAGAGACCCAGTACTTC. The variable domain in full, with the rest retrieved from reference TRBV11-3 and TRBJ2-5, is EAGVVQSPRYKIIEKKQPVAFWCNPISGHNTLYWYLQNLGQGPELLIRYENEEAVDDSQLPKDRFSAERLKGVDSTLKIQPAELGDSAVYLCASSVTGGGQETQYFGPGTRLLVL.

The genes are TRBV15 and TRBJ1-2; D uncertain. This CDR3 is built from 12 residues. V was cut by 3 bases and J by 5 bases, with 7 bases left in between. CDR1 and CDR2 (germline): LNHNV, YYDKDF (reference sequence). The CDR3, as DNA: TGTGCCACCAGCAGGGACGGTTATGGCTACACCTTC. Amino acid sequence: CATSRDGYGYTF.

This chain connects TRBV5-4 to TRBJ2-1; 7 bases are shared with TRBD1. The V gene's germline CDR1 is SGHNT and CDR2 YYREEE (reference sequence). V shed 4 bases, J shed 7 bases, and the junction held 8 bases outside the gene matches. The CDR3 extends over 14 amino acids. Here the CDR3 reads CASSTGDSRNEQFF. The CDR3 nucleotides read TGTGCCAGCAGCACCGGGGACAGCAGAAATGAGCAGTTCTTC.

The chain recombines TRBV10-3 with TRBJ2-1; 12 nucleotides line up with TRBD2. With V trimmed by 10 bases and J by 3 bases, 7 bases remained unmatched. The CDR3 covers 15 residues. The germline gives CDR1 ENHRY, CDR2 SYGVKD. For the CDR3, the DNA is TGTGCCACGGGGGAACTAGCGGGAGGCTACAATGAGCAGTTCTTC. This encodes CATGELAGGYNEQFF.